The present T cell receptor (beta chain) was sequenced within a study of cytomegalovirus exposure and HLA in healthy donors. Findings and caveats of the study: Sequencing artifact likely explains a cluster of highly shared sequence variants.

On this clone itself: Its cognate antigen is unknown.

The CDR3 totals 15 residues. Germline V gene data show CDR1 as SGHNT and CDR2 as YYREEE (reference sequence). V lost 0 bases to trimming and J lost 4 bases, with 13 bases between them. 13 Jbeta primers and 60 Vbeta primers were used for the PCR. Repertoires were generated with immunoSEQ multiplex PCR, while TCRdb's copy carries only in-frame clones and drops some. The repertoire includes approximately 190,000 clones, about 86% of them detected once, and 1.7% sits in the top ten. The sequenced material came from PBMCs. The chain joins TRBV5-4 to TRBJ1-1; D possibly corresponds to TRBD1 (6 bases). The clonotype was recovered from a man between 40 and 49 years old in good health and CMV-seropositive. The CDR3 spells CASSLDTGFGTEAFF. DNA of the CDR3: TGTGCCAGCAGCTTGGATACAGGGTTCGGCACTGAAGCTTTCTTT. The whole variable domain, remainder taken from reference TRBV5-4 and TRBJ1-1, is ETGVTQSPTHLIKTRGQQVTLRCSSQSGHNTVSWYQQALGQGPQFIFQYYREEENGRGNFPPRFSGLQFPNYSSELNVNALELDDSALYLCASSLDTGFGTEAFFGQGTRLTVV.